Shown below are 27 T cell receptor beta chains from a single sample sequenced in a study of shared clonotypes between healthy human individuals. Libraries were prepared by immunoSEQ multiplex PCR; TCRdb keeps only in-frame clonotypes and omits some of them. Of more than 1,200,000 clones in the sample, 98% were seen once. The specimen sequenced was naive CD4+ T cells sorted from blood. Subset noted: CD45RA+ positively selected. All receptors come from a man aged 25 to 40 in good health.

The chain joins TRBV7-8 to TRBJ2-5; 10 bases map to TRBD1. CDR1 is SGHVS, CDR2 FQNEAQ, per germline. This CDR3 contains 15 residues. V lost 1 base, J lost 7 bases, and 6 bases stayed unmatched. CDR3 DNA sequence: TGTGCCAGCAGCTTAGGGGACAGGGGAGTTGGGACCCAGTACTTC. Protein: CASSLGDRGVGTQYF.

The rearrangement joins TRBV5-4 to TRBJ2-3; the D gene is possibly TRBD1 (5 bases). V dropped 4 bases and J dropped 2 bases, with 8 bases sitting between them. There are 13 residues in the CDR3. Germline CDR1 and CDR2: SGHNT and YYREEE (reference sequence). The CDR3 loop reads CASSLRDTDTQYF. Written as DNA, the CDR3 is TGTGCCAGCAGCCTCAGGGACACAGATACGCAGTATTTT.

Concerning this clone: The same CDR3 also results from other DNA sequences found in this sample. CDR3 sequence: CASSLEAGSSYNEQFF. The DNA for the CDR3 is TGCGCCAGCAGCTTGGAAGCGGGAAGCTCCTACAATGAGCAGTTCTTC. V is TRBV5-1 and J is TRBJ2-1; 7 nucleotides line up with TRBD2. Trimming cost V 0 bases and J 0 bases; bases outside gene matches: 3. The CDR3 extends over 16 amino acids. In germline, CDR1 is SGHRS, CDR2 YFSETQ.

The chain has TRBV4-2 and TRBJ1-3; D is undetermined. The V gene's germline CDR1 is LGHNA and CDR2 YNFKEQ. Trimming took off 1 base at V and 3 bases at J, with 16 bases between the two ends. CDR3 length: 17 amino acids. CDR3 sequence: CASSQAVGRENGNTIYF. The CDR3 coding sequence is TGTGCCAGCAGCCAAGCGGTGGGGAGGGAAAATGGAAACACCATATATTTT.

To note about this clone: Other DNA sequences from this sample encode an identical CDR3 as well. The CDR3 loop reads CASSLAGNEQFF. The CDR3 coding sequence is TGCGCCAGCAGCTTGGCAGGAAATGAGCAGTTCTTC. The rearrangement joins TRBV5-1 to TRBJ2-1; no definite D call. Germline CDR1 SGHRS, CDR2 YFSETQ. This CDR3 is built from 12 residues. Between the trimmed V and J ends, which lost 0 bases and 7 bases, there was a span of 5 bases.

The V and J genes are TRBV6-5 and TRBJ2-7; no clear D. CDR1 MNHEY and CDR2 SVGAGI come from the germline V gene. This CDR3 is 14 amino acids long. Trimming shortened V by 0 bases and J by 4 bases, and 10 bases separated the two germline ends. In nucleotides, the CDR3 is TGTGCCAGCAGTTACTCGATATTATCTTACGAGCAGTACTTC. Encoded protein: CASSYSILSYEQYF.

The chain is built from TRBV30 and TRBJ1-2; 9 nucleotides line up with TRBD1. This CDR3 spans 15 amino acids. The V and J ends lost 3 bases and 4 bases, in that order; junction bases with no gene match: 9. Germline CDR1 is GTSNPN and CDR2 is SVGIG (reference sequence). The chain's CDR3 is CAWRSGQGTAYGYTF. As DNA, the CDR3 is TGTGCCTGGAGATCAGGACAGGGGACGGCCTATGGCTACACCTTC.

The CDR3: CAISDGRLIEAFF. In DNA, the CDR3 is TGTGCCATCAGTGATGGACGGCTTATAGAAGCTTTCTTT. This sequence joins TRBV10-3 and TRBJ1-1, with unresolved D. V dropped 3 bases and J dropped 8 bases, with 13 bases sitting between them. This CDR3 region has 13 residues. From germline, CDR1 is ENHRY and CDR2 SYGVKD.

The chain has TRBV2 and TRBJ2-3; D tentatively fits TRBD1 or TRBD2 (5 bases each). Germline CDR1 is SNHLY and CDR2 is FYNNEI. The CDR3 covers 15 residues. Trimming cost V 4 bases and J 1 base, with 12 bases left between them. The CDR3 nucleotides are TGTGCCAGCAGTGGGAGACGGGGCGGCACAGATACGCAGTATTTT. This translates into CASSGRRGGTDTQYF.

The chain couples TRBV10-3 to TRBJ2-4; TRBD1 matches at 10 bases. J lost 6 bases, V lost 2 bases, and 4 bases had no gene match. This CDR3 has 15 residues. Looked up from germline, CDR1 is ENHRY and CDR2 is SYGVKD. The CDR3 sequence: CAISETRDRGNIQYF. The DNA for the CDR3 is TGTGCCATCAGTGAGACCCGGGACAGGGGAAACATTCAGTACTTC.

Only one count was recorded for this clone. The chain combines TRBV4-1 with TRBJ2-3, with 7 bases matching TRBD2. The CDR3 runs 17 residues. From germline, CDR1 is MGHRA and CDR2 YSYEKL. The V gene end was trimmed by 0 bases and the J gene end by 6 bases; junction bases not matched to a gene: 12. CDR3 region: CASSQDYGTTFLDTQYF. CDR3 sequence (DNA): TGCGCCAGCAGCCAAGATTACGGGACTACCTTTTTGGATACGCAGTATTTT.

This chain connects TRBV2 to TRBJ2-3, with unresolved D. The V end lost 6 bases, the J end lost 8 bases, and 9 bases lay between the germline ends. The germline CDR1 and CDR2 sequences are SNHLY and FYNNEI. The CDR3 contains 11 residues. In DNA form, the CDR3 reads TGTGCCAGCAGCCCCAAAAGTACGCAGTATTTT. Its protein product is CASSPKSTQYF.

Worth noting for this clone: The sample holds other DNA sequences that translate to the same CDR3. The V call is TRBV4-3, the J call TRBJ2-7, with 8 positions matching TRBD2. CDR3 length: 15 amino acids. Trimming removed 1 base from V and 4 bases from J; junction bases left unmatched: 6. The germline gives CDR1 LGHNA, CDR2 YSLEER. The CDR3 is CASSQGAGGLYEQYF. CDR3 nucleotide sequence: TGCGCCAGCAGCCAAGGTGCGGGGGGTTTATACGAGCAGTACTTC.

This chain connects TRBV25-1 to TRBJ2-2, with 9 bases fitting TRBD2. This CDR3 has 16 amino acids. The junction had 3 bases not matched to a gene; V was cut back by 4 bases and J by 0 bases. CDR1 and CDR2 from the germline V gene are MGHDK and SYGVNS. CDR3 sequence reads: CASSGLAGPNTGELFF. In nucleotides, the CDR3 is TGTGCCAGCAGTGGTCTAGCGGGACCGAACACCGGGGAGCTGTTTTTT.

The chain joins TRBV5-5 to TRBJ1-2; D not resolved. Germline V gene sequence: CDR1 SGHKS, CDR2 YYEKEE (reference sequence). Trimming shortened V by 0 bases and J by 3 bases, and 15 bases separated the two germline ends. The length of the CDR3 is 16 residues. Written as DNA, the CDR3 is TGTGCCAGCAGCTTGGCCTCCGGGCAAACCTACTATGGCTACACCTTC. This codes for CASSLASGQTYYGYTF. Full variable domain (outside the CDR3, taken from reference TRBV5-5 and TRBJ1-2): DAGVTQSPTHLIKTRGQQVTLRCSPISGHKSVSWYQQVLGQGPQFIFQYYEKEERGRGNFPDRFSARQFPNYSSELNVNALLLGDSALYLCASSLASGQTYYGYTFGSGTRLTVV.

J is TRBJ2-4 and V is TRBV28, with TRBD1 matching over 8 bases. From germline, CDR1 is MDHEN and CDR2 SYDVKM. The CDR3 loop spans 18 amino acids. Trimming took 5 bases from V and 0 from J; bases not matched to a gene: 12. The CDR3 region has the DNA TGTGCCAGCAGTCCCGGCCCCCAGGGGGCATTAGCCAAAAACATTCAGTACTTC. Translation gives CASSPGPQGALAKNIQYF. Variable domain in full (rest from reference TRBV28 and TRBJ2-4): DVKVTQSSRYLVKRTGEKVFLECVQDMDHENMFWYRQDPGLGLRLIYFSYDVKMKEKGDIPEGYSVSREKKERFSLILESASTNQTSMYLCASSPGPQGALAKNIQYFGAGTRLSVL.

As for this clone: The sample holds other DNA sequences that translate to the same CDR3. The V and J genes are TRBV18 and TRBJ2-2; D is unresolved. V lost 3 bases and J 7 bases, leaving 3 bases between the germline ends. The V gene's germline CDR1 is KGHSH and CDR2 LQKENI. The length of the CDR3 is 11 residues. CDR3 in DNA: TGTGCCAGCTCACCTAGCGGGGAGCTGTTTTTT. It specifies CASSPSGELFF.

V gene TRBV5-1 combines with J gene TRBJ2-3, with D perhaps assigned TRBD1 or TRBD2 (5 bases each). V was trimmed by 4 bases and J by 4 bases, leaving 10 bases between them. The CDR3 consists of 13 residues. CDR1 and CDR2 (germline): SGHRS, YFSETQ. The CDR3 region has the DNA TGCGCCAGCAGCCTCGGGACCCCAGATACGCAGTATTTT. Translated, it gives CASSLGTPDTQYF.

This CDR3 reads CASSAAGVHTEAFF. The CDR3 bases are TGTGCCAGCAGTGCAGCGGGGGTGCACACTGAAGCTTTCTTT. The chain carries TRBV2 and TRBJ1-1; D is possibly TRBD1 (5 bases). CDR3 length equals 14 residues. Germline-derived CDR1 and CDR2 are SNHLY and FYNNEI. V lost 4 bases and J lost 3, with 12 bases in between.

The chain has TRBV28 and TRBJ2-1; TRBD1 matches 10 bases. The CDR3 has 14 residues. Germline lookup yields CDR1 MDHEN and CDR2 SYDVKM. Germline trimming cut 4 bases from V and 7 bases from J; bases unmatched to any gene: 4. Here the CDR3 reads CASSSGQGVNEQFF. In nucleotides, the CDR3 is TGTGCCAGCAGTTCCGGACAGGGGGTAAATGAGCAGTTCTTC. The entire variable domain, with the rest obtained from reference TRBV28 and TRBJ2-1, is as follows: DVKVTQSSRYLVKRTGEKVFLECVQDMDHENMFWYRQDPGLGLRLIYFSYDVKMKEKGDIPEGYSVSREKKERFSLILESASTNQTSMYLCASSSGQGVNEQFFGPGTRLTVL.

The chain recombines TRBV27 with TRBJ2-5; 8 nucleotides agree with TRBD2. This CDR3 spans 14 amino acids. Losses at the gene ends were 5 bases for V and 4 bases for J; bases not matched to a gene: 6. CDR1 is MNHEY, CDR2 SMNVEV, per germline (reference sequence). CDR3 nucleotides: TGTGCCAGCAGTGATAGCGGGGAAGCAGAGACCCAGTACTTC. It translates to CASSDSGEAETQYF.

The chain uses TRBV9 and TRBJ1-2, with D possibly TRBD1 on 6 matching bases. The CDR3 spans 16 residues. Per the germline V gene, CDR1 is SGDLS and CDR2 is YYNGEE. The V end lost 4 bases, the J end lost 5 bases, and 21 bases lay between the germline ends. CDR3: CASSLADPRGAYGYTF. For the CDR3, the DNA is TGTGCCAGCAGCCTCGCCGACCCCAGGGGCGCTTATGGCTACACCTTC.

The chain joins TRBV12-1 to TRBJ2-3; the tabulated D call, TRBD2, remains unverified against the DNA. TRBV12-1 is flagged as a pseudogene. The CDR3 runs 16 residues. CDR3 in amino acids: CASYEREGLGTDTQYF. The CDR3 nucleotides are TGTGCCTCGTACGAGCGGGAGGGATTGGGCACAGATACGCAGTATTTT.

This chain connects TRBV7-9 to TRBJ2-1; 9 nucleotides line up with TRBD2. The CDR3 contains 15 residues. J lost 2 bases, V lost 3 bases, and 2 bases had no gene match. The germline CDR1 and CDR2 sequences are SEHNR and FQNEAQ (reference sequence). CDR3 sequence: CASSFSGSPYNEQFF. In nucleotides, the CDR3 is TGTGCCAGCAGCTTTAGCGGGAGTCCCTACAATGAGCAGTTCTTC. Using reference TRBV7-9 and TRBJ2-1 for the parts outside the CDR3, the full variable domain is DTGVSQNPRHKITKRGQNVTFRCDPISEHNRLYWYRQTLGQGPEFLTYFQNEAQLEKSRLLSDRFSAERPKGSFSTLEIQRTEQGDSAMYLCASSFSGSPYNEQFFGPGTRLTVL.

The J gene is TRBJ1-3, the V gene TRBV18; D call uncertain. Germline CDR1 KGHSH, CDR2 LQKENI. The germline V and J ends were trimmed by 0 bases and 2 bases, with 8 bases remaining between them. This CDR3 region has 15 residues. The CDR3 reads CASSPPGPPGNTIYF. As DNA, the CDR3 is TGTGCCAGCTCACCACCAGGGCCCCCTGGAAACACCATATATTTT.

The chain employs TRBV7-2 and TRBJ2-7; 8 bases map to TRBD2. CDR1 and CDR2 (germline): SGHTA, FQGNSA. The CDR3 extends over 15 amino acids. After removal of 5 bases from V and 4 bases from J, the junction contained 10 bases not matched to a gene. In nucleotides, the CDR3 is TGTGCCAGCAGCACCGGTAGCGGGACGAGGTACGAGCAGTACTTC. Translated, it gives CASSTGSGTRYEQYF.

This chain links TRBV15 with TRBJ2-1; 13 bases align to TRBD2. The CDR3 is 17 amino acids. Trimming cost V 2 bases and J 8 bases; bases outside gene matches: 9. Germline V gives CDR1 LNHNV, CDR2 YYDKDF (reference sequence). The CDR3 here is CATSRRRTSGSVDEQFF. The CDR3 DNA sequence: TGTGCCACCAGCAGAAGAAGGACTAGCGGGAGTGTAGATGAGCAGTTCTTC.